This T cell receptor beta chain was sequenced in a study of beta chain features in type 1 diabetes. Notes on the study in general: Shorter templates might be favored by PCR, equally in patients and controls. In these data, an HLA type influence on TCRB rearrangement remained unresolved.

In its sample, this clone was seen a few times. The antigen is not known. Donors contributed one heparinised blood draw apiece, averaging roughly 0.12 L. TCRB transcripts that were expressed got sequenced, as all of the isolated RNA had been reverse transcribed. The protocol was immunoSEQ multiplex PCR, while the TCRdb copy is restricted to in-frame clones and leaves out a portion. The sample has a few hundred thousand clones; over 12% are singletons. The CDR3 covers 16 residues. Germline CDR1 reads MNHEY; CDR2 reads SVGAGI. The ends lost 0 bases at V and 0 bases at J; junction bases unmatched: 5. The gene calls are TRBV6-5 and TRBJ2-7, with 7 nucleotides matching TRBD1. This clonotype originated in a woman younger than 35 in good health. Sequencing used naive CD4+ T cells from blood. The CDR3 sequence is CASSYSITGVSYEQYF. The CDR3 nucleotides read TGTGCCAGCAGTTACTCAATAACAGGGGTCTCCTACGAGCAGTACTTC.